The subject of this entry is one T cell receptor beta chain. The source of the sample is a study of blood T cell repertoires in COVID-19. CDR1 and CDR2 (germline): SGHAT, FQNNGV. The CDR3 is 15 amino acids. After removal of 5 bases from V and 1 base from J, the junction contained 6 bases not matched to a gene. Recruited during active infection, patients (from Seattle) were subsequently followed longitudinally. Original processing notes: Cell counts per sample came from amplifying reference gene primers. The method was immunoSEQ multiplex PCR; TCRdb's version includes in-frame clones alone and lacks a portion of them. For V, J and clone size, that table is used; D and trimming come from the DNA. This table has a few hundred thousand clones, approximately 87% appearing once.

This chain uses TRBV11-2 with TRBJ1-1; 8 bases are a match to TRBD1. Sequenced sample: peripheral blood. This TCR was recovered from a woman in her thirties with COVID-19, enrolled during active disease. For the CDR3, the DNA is TGTGCCAGCAGCCACGTTACAGGGGGGAACACTGAAGCTTTCTTT. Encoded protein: CASSHVTGGNTEAFF.